The clone carrying this TCR beta chain is a singleton in its sample. Generated by immunoSEQ multiplex PCR, the TCRdb table keeps only in-frame clones and is missing some. The sample has around 150,000 clones, 60% to 80% seen once. The data are from a study of blood T cell repertoires in COVID-19. On the study more broadly: Both acute and convalescent COVID-19 samples were obtained from the United States, Italy and Spain.

This CDR3 has 17 residues. Trimming cost V 1 base and J 0 bases, with 13 bases left between them. Germline V gene sequence: CDR1 LGHDT, CDR2 YNNKEL (reference sequence). The participants were between roughly 18 and 100 years old and came from some 23 US areas. Assignments of participants to cohorts depended upon their own reported clinical history. Sequencing was carried out using PBMCs or T cells enriched from blood (not recorded which). The receptor's source is a woman in her forties or fifties who had recovered from COVID-19. J is TRBJ1-3 and V is TRBV3-1 (or the pseudogene TRBV3-2); perhaps TRBD1 as D (5 bases). The CDR3 nucleotides are TGTGCCAGCAGCCAAGGCCGGGGGGGAGTCTCTGGAAACACCATATATTTT. It is translated as CASSQGRGGVSGNTIYF.